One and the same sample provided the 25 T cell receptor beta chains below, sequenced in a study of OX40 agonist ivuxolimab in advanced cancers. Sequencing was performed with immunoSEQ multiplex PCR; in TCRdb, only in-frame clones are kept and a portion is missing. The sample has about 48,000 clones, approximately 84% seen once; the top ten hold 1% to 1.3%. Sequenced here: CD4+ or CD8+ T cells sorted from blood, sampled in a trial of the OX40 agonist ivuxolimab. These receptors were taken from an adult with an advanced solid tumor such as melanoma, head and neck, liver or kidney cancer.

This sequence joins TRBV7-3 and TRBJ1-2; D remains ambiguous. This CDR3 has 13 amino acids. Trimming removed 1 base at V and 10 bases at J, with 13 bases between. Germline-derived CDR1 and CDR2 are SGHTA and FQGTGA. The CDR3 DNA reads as TGTGCCAGCAGCTTAATTCCCAGGACTGACTACACCTTC. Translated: CASSLIPRTDYTF.

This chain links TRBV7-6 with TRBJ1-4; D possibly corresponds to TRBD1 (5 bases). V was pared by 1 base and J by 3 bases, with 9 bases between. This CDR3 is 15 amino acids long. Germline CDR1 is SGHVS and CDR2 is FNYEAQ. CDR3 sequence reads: CASSLVRAPNEKLFF. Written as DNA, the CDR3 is TGTGCCAGCAGCTTAGTCAGGGCCCCTAATGAAAAACTGTTTTTT.

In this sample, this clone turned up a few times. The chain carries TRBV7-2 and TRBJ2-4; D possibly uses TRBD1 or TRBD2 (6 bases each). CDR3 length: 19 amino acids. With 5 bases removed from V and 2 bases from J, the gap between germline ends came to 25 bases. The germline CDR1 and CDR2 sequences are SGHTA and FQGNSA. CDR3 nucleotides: TGTGCCAGCAGCCCCAGGGGACCGGAGGGAAGGATTACCAAAAACATTCAGTACTTC. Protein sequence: CASSPRGPEGRITKNIQYF.

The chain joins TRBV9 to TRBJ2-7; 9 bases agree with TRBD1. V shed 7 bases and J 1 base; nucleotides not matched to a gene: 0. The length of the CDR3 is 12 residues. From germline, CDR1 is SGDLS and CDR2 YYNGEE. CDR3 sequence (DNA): TGTGCCAGCGGGACAGGGTCCTACGAGCAGTACTTC. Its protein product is CASGTGSYEQYF.

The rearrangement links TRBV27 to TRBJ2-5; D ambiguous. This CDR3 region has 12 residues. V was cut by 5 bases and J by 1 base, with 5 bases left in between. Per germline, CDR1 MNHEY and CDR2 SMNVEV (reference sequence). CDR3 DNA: TGTGCCAGCAGTGCGACCCAAGAGACCCAGTACTTC. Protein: CASSATQETQYF.

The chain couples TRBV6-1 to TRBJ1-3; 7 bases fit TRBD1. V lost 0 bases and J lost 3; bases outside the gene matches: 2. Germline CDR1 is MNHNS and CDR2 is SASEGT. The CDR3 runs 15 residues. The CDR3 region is CASSEAAGGGNTIYF. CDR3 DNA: TGTGCCAGCAGTGAAGCGGCAGGGGGTGGAAACACCATATATTTT.

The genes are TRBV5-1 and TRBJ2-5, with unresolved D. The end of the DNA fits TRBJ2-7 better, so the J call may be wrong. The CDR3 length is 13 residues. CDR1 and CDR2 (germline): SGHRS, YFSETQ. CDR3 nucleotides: TGCGCCAGCAGCTTTAGAAGGGTAGACGAGCAGTACTTC. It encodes CASSFRRVDEQYF.

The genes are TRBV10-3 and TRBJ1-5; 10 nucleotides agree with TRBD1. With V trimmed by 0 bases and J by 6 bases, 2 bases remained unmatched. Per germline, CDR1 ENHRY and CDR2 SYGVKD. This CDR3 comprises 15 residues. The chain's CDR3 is CAISESTGGGQPQHF. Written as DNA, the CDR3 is TGTGCCATCAGTGAGTCGACAGGGGGCGGTCAGCCCCAGCATTTT.

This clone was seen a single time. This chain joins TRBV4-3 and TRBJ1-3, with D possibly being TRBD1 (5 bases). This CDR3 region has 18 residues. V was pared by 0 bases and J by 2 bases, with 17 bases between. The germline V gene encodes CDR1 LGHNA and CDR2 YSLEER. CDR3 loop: CASSQDPLGPGAGNTIYF. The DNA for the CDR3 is TGCGCCAGCAGCCAAGATCCTTTGGGACCCGGGGCTGGAAACACCATATATTTT.

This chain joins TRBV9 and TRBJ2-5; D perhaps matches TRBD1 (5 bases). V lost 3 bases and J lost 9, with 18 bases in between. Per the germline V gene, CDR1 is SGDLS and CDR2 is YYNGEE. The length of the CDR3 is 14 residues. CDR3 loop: CASSADSPYSPQYF. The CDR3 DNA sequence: TGTGCCAGCAGCGCCGACAGCCCCTATTCGCCCCAGTACTTC.

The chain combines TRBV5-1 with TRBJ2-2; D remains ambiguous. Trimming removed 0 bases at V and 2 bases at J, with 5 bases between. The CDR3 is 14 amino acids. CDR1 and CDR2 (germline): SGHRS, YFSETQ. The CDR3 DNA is TGCGCCAGCAGCTTGGCCGGTAACACCGGGGAGCTGTTTTTT. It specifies CASSLAGNTGELFF.

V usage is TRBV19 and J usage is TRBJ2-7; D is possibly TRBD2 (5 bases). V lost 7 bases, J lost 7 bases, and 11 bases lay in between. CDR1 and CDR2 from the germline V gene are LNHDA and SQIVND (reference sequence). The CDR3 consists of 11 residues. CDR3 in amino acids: CASTIGDEQYF. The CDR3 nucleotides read TGTGCCAGTACCATCGGGGATGAGCAGTACTTC.

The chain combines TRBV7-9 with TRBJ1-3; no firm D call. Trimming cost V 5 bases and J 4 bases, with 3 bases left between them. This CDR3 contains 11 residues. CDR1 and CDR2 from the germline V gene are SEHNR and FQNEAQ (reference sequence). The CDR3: CASSRGNTIYF. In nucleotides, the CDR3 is TGTGCCAGCAGCCGGGGAAACACCATATATTTT.

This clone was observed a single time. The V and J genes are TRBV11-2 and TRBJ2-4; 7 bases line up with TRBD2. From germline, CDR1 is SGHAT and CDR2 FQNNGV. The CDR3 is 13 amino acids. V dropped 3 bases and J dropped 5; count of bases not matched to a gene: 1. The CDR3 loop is CASSFAGENIQYF. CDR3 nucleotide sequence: TGTGCCAGCAGCTTTGCGGGGGAAAACATTCAGTACTTC. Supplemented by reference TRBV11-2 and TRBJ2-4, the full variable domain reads EAGVAQSPRYKIIEKRQSVAFWCNPISGHATLYWYQQILGQGPKLLIQFQNNGVVDDSQLPKDRFSAERLKGVDSTLKIQPAKLEDSAVYLCASSFAGENIQYFGAGTRLSVL.

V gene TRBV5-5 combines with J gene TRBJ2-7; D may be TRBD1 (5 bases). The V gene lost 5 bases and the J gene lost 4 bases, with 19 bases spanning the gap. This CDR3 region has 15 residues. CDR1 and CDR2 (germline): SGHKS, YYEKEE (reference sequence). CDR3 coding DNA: TGTGCCAGCAGAATAGGGGTAGGGAAAAGGTACGAGCAGTACTTC. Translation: CASRIGVGKRYEQYF. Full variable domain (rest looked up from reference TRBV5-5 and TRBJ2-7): DAGVTQSPTHLIKTRGQQVTLRCSPISGHKSVSWYQQVLGQGPQFIFQYYEKEERGRGNFPDRFSARQFPNYSSELNVNALLLGDSALYLCASRIGVGKRYEQYFGPGTRLTVT.

The DNA for the CDR3 is TGTGCCAGCGGGACAGGGGGCATTAGCTATGGCTACACCTTC. It encodes CASGTGGISYGYTF. This chain links TRBV7-8 with TRBJ1-2; TRBD1 agrees at 12 bases. Germline values: CDR1 SGHVS, CDR2 FQNEAQ. J lost 4 bases, V lost 8 bases, and 5 bases had no gene match. This CDR3 region has 14 residues.

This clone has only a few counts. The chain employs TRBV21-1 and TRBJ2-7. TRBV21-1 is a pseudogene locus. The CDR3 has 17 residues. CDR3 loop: CASSKAGNGMGEYEQYF. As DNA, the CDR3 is TGTGCCAGCAGCAAAGCTGGGAACGGGATGGGGGAGTACGAGCAGTACTTC.

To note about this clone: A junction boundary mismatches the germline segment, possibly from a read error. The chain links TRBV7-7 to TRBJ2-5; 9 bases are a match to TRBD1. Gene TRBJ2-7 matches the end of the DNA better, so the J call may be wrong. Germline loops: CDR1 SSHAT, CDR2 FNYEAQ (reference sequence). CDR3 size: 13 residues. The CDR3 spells CASSAQTGGEQYF. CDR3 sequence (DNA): TGTGCTAGCAGCGCTCAGACAGGGGGCGAGCAGTACTTC.

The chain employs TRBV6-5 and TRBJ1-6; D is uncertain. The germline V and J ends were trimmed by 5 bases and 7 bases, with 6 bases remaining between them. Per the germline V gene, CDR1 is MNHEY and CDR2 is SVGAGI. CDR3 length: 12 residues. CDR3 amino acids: CASSQGNSPLHF. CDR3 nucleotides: TGTGCCAGCAGTCAAGGGAATTCACCCCTCCACTTT.

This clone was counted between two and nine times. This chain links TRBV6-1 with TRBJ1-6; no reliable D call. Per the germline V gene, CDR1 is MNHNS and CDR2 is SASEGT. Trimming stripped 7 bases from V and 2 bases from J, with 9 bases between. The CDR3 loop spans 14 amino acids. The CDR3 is CASTGKPYNSPLHF. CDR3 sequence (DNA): TGTGCCAGCACTGGCAAGCCCTATAATTCACCCCTCCACTTT.

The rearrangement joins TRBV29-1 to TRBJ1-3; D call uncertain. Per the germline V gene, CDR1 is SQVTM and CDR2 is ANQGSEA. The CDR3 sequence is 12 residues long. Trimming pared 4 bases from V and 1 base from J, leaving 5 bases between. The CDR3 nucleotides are TGCAGCGTTGGGGCGTCTGGAAACACCATATATTTT. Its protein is CSVGASGNTIYF. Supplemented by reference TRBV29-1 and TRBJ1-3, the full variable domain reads SAVISQKPSRDICQRGTSLTIQCQVDSQVTMMFWYRQQPGQSLTLIATANQGSEATYESGFVIDKFPISRPNLTFSTLTVSNMSPEDSSIYLCSVGASGNTIYFGEGSWLTVV.

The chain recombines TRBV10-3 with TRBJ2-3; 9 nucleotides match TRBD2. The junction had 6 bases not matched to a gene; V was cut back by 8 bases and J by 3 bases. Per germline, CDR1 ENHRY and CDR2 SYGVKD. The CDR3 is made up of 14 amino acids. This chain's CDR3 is CAIGAGGLTDTQYF. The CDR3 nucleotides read TGTGCCATCGGGGCGGGGGGGCTTACAGATACGCAGTATTTT.

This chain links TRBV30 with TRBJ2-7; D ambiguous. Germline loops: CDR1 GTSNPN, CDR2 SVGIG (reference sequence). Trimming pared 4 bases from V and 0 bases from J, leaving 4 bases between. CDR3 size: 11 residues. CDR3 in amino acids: CAWMSSYEQYF. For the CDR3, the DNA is TGTGCCTGGATGAGCTCCTACGAGCAGTACTTC. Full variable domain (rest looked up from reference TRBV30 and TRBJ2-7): SQTIHQWPATLVQPVGSPLSLECTVEGTSNPNLYWYRQAAGRGLQLLFYSVGIGQISSEVPQNLSASRPQDRQFILSSKKLLLSDSGFYLCAWMSSYEQYFGPGTRLTVT.

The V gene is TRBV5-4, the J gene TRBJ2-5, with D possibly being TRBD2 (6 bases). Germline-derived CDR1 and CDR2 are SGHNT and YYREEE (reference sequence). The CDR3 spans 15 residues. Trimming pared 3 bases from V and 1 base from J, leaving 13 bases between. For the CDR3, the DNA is TGTGCCAGCAGCTCGGAAACTAGCATCCAAGAGACCCAGTACTTC. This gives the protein CASSSETSIQETQYF.

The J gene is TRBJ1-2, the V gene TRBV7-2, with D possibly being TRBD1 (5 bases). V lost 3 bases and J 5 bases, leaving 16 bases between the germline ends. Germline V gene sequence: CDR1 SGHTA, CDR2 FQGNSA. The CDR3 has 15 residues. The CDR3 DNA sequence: TGTGCCAGCAGCTTCCGGGACGGCGGAAGATATGGCTACACCTTC. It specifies CASSFRDGGRYGYTF.